What follows is one T cell receptor beta chain and its context. Its antigen remains unidentified. No clone much larger than this one lies a single base away; base qualities are absent. This sample stems from a study of PD-1 blockade in classical Hodgkin lymphoma (dated by TCRdb to 2018 to 2020). The study in broad terms: Nivolumab dosing was 3 mg/kg intravenously every 2 weeks, continuing until either disease progression or unacceptable toxicity. The study used TCR beta sequencing and CyTOF to define a peripheral blood immune signature of response to PD-1 blockade in classical Hodgkin lymphoma.

What the time point label conveys for this sample: cycle 4 day 1 (C4D1), after 6 weeks of nivolumab. Every trial patient had relapsed following autologous stem cell transplantation, and prior brentuximab vedotin exposure was what differed among cohorts A, B and C. A total of over 50 patients with relapsed/refractory classical Hodgkin lymphoma made up the trial cohort, and each patient's best overall response was complete response, partial response or progressive disease. In the multi-cohort phase II CheckMate 205 trial, trial patients received single-agent nivolumab. Best overall response was determined by an independent review committee according to the 2007 International Working Group response criteria. Trial PBMCs were collected immediately before nivolumab initiation (C1D1) and during therapy at cycle 2 day 1 and cycle 4 day 1. After peripheral blood was drawn into 8 mL Vacutainer Cell Preparation Tubes, PBMCs were isolated by centrifugation and then cryopreserved.

The Qiagen DNeasy kit was used to extract genomic DNA from unsorted PBMCs and from the negatively selected CD4+ and CD8+ fractions. Amplification of TCR beta CDR3 regions was done by immunoSEQ multiplex PCR with primers that anneal to V and J segments. Amplification bias was minimized using a synthetic immune receptor repertoire, and residual bias was removed computationally after sequencing. In the authors' own workflow: Custom Python scripts were used to quantify repertoire diversity as the Shannon entropy index. Unsorted, CD4+ and CD8+ repertoires were analyzed separately, except for combined analyses in which CD4+ and CD8+ sequences were merged in silico. Clonal expansion was defined as at least a 2-fold frequency increase after treatment relative to C1D1, with a pseudocount of 0.5 for undetected baseline clones. Clones with 0 or 1 copy at C1D1 were classified as singleton clones, and clones with 2 or more copies were classified as non-singleton clones. Clones expanded in unsorted samples were labelled as CD4+, CD8+ or unknown by matching protein sequences in sorted samples from the same patient. Diversity changes from C1D1 to C4D1 were tested in paired samples using Wilcoxon tests. What TCRdb holds here is the immuneACCESS table cut down to in-frame rearrangements. Part of the clones is not present; checked against another copy, under half of the missing clones reflect an unresolved V gene, and the others are unexplained. That table supplies the V and J calls and clone size; D and trimming were determined from the DNA. This sample is represented by approximately 27,000 clones; roughly four fifths of them were singletons. 18% of the sample is taken by the ten largest.

V was cut back by 4 bases and J by 7 bases, leaving a gap of 18 bases between them. CDR1 and CDR2, per the germline V gene, are SGHTS and YDEGEE. The CDR3 runs 16 amino acids, cysteine and phenylalanine included. This entry keeps only the CDR3 DNA: 48 bases, framed from base 1. Broad study findings and their caveats: Trial patients with a complete response had baseline diversity similar to that of newly diagnosed patients, while partial responders and progressors had significantly lower diversity. The study covered only a single clinical trial cohort, and the causes of the repertoire differences, possibly disease activity or prior therapy, were still not defined. Baseline TCR diversity was reported to be lower in newly diagnosed patients than in healthy donors and to be lower still in relapsed/refractory patients. Diversity was lower in patients who began nivolumab less than 1 year after ASCT, so these patients were left out of later analyses to avoid confounding by immune reconstitution. A significant rise by C4D1 was seen in CD4+ but not CD8+ TCR diversity (p=0.0027 vs p=0.16), with the rise being most apparent in complete responders (p=0.02).

The sample in question was peripheral blood mononuclear cells (PBMCs), obtained before the fourth cycle of nivolumab. The sequence was obtained from a human donor with classical Hodgkin lymphoma. The chain is encoded by TRBV5-8 joined to TRBJ1-6; TRBD1 is a weak D gene call, 6 bases matching. Here the CDR3 is given as CASSQWGGAGNSPLHF. The sequenced DNA is TGTGCCAGCAGCCAGTGGGGGGGCGCGGGAAATTCACCCCTCCACTTT.